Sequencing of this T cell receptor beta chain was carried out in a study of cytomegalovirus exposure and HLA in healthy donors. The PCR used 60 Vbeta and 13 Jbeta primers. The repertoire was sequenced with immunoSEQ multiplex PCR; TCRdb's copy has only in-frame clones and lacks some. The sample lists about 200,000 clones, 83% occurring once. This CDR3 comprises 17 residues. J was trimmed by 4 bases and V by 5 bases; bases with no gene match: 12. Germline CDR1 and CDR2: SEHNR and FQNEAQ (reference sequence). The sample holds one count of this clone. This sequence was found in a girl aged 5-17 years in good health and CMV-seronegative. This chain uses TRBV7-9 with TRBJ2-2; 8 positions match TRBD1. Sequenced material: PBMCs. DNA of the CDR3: TGTGCCAGCAGCCCCCTGTTTAGGACAGGGCTCACCGGGGAGCTGTTTTTT. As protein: CASSPLFRTGLTGELFF.